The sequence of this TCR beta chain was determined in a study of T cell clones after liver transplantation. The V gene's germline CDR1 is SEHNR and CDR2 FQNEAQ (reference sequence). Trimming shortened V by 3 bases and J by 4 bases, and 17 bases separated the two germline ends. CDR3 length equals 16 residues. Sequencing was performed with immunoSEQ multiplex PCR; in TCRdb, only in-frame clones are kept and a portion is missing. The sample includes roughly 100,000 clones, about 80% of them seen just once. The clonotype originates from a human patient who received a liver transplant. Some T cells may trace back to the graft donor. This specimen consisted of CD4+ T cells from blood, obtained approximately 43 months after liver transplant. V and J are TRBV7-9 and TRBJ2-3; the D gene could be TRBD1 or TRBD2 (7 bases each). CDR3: CASSLGGGDRSDTQYF. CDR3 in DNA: TGTGCCAGCAGCTTGGGAGGGGGCGATAGGTCAGATACGCAGTATTTT.